This T cell receptor beta chain originates from a study of blood T cell repertoires in COVID-19. Study-wide context: The United States, Italy and Spain supplied acute and convalescent COVID-19 samples. PBMCs, B-cell-depleted T cells, or T cells were the source of the cDNA or gDNA that made up the material.

The assay was immunoSEQ multiplex PCR, and TCRdb's table has in-frame clones only and misses some. The table has approximately 90,000 clones, more than 75% seen once. The receptor's source is a human donor in a cohort sampled during active COVID-19. The sample was peripheral blood.

DNA of the CDR3: TGTGCCAGCTCACTTTTTCGGGATCTAAGCTATGGCTACACCTTC. It specifies CASSLFRDLSYGYTF. The J gene is TRBJ1-2, the V gene TRBV18; D is uncertain. Germline V gives CDR1 KGHSH, CDR2 LQKENI. V lost 4 bases and J lost 4, with 16 bases in between. The CDR3 loop spans 15 amino acids.